This T cell receptor (beta chain) originates from a study of CD8+ T cells in alopecia areata. Regarding the study as a whole: Possibly because of HLA-related factors, TCR sharing was less clear across patients than in mice. Scalp and blood retained many expanded lesional clones during tofacitinib.

The V and J ends lost 4 bases and 1 base respectively, with 16 bases between them. The germline V gene has CDR1 SNHLY and CDR2 FYNNEI. There are 16 residues in the CDR3. The treatment here: oral pan-JAK inhibitor, 5-10 mg twice daily. Peripheral blood samples and lesional scalp punch biopsies were obtained from alopecia areata patients. TCR sequencing used cDNA made by reverse transcription of extracted RNA. TCRdb's table, derived via immunoSEQ multiplex PCR, lists solely in-frame clones and lacks some. The data hold under 150,000 clones, with around 63% observed a single time. A remark on this clone: No antigen is known for it.

The rearrangement joins TRBV2 to TRBJ1-2; TRBD1 is a possible D gene (5 bases). The receptor was isolated from a human donor with alopecia areata. The source material was CD4+ T cells sorted from blood, sampled at week 4, from a patient treated with tofacitinib. CDR3 loop: CASSGAPGGRNYGYTF. CDR3 in DNA: TGTGCCAGCAGTGGGGCCCCTGGGGGTCGTAACTATGGCTACACCTTC.